A selection of T cell receptor beta chains follows, all from one sample in a study of T cells in Graves' hyperthyroidism and ophthalmopathy. Each CDR3 protein gets one entry after TCRdb re-called the multiplex PCR reads with MiXCR. The sample carries 600,000 to 750,000 distinct CDR3 sequences, around 15% recorded once. Input material: blood. The receptor set was obtained from a man aged 50-60 years with Graves' hyperthyroidism. The CDR3 runs from the conserved cysteine through the conserved F or W. The D gene is left open where the match is weak. Clone size is given for some rows only: seen once, a few or many times, or a class if the clone is expanded.

v_gene: TRBV25-1
abundance: NA
d_gene: NA
j_gene: TRBJ2-7
CDR3aa: CASSHWGGAKEQYF
CDR3nt: TGTGCCAGCAGCCATTGGGGGGGGGCGAAAGAGCAGTACTTC

v_gene: TRBV27
abundance: many
d_gene: TRBD2
j_gene: TRBJ2-1
CDR3aa: CASSVAGEWGNEQFF
CDR3nt: TGTGCCAGTTCGGTAGCGGGGGAGTGGGGCAATGAGCAGTTCTTC

v_gene: TRBV10-3
abundance: many
d_gene: NA
j_gene: TRBJ2-7
CDR3aa: CAISYGPLSLSYEQYF
CDR3nt: TGTGCCATCAGCTACGGGCCCCTCTCTCTTAGCTACGAGCAGTACTTC

v_gene: TRBV10-2
abundance: many
d_gene: TRBD1
j_gene: TRBJ2-6
CDR3aa: CASNPGQGAGANVLTF
CDR3nt: TGCGCCAGCAACCCGGGACAGGGGGCTGGGGCCAACGTCCTGACTTTC

v_gene: TRBV27
abundance: many
d_gene: NA
j_gene: TRBJ1-5
CDR3aa: CASSLQGRNQPQHF
CDR3nt: TGTGCCAGCAGTTTGCAGGGCCGCAATCAGCCCCAGCATTTT

v_gene: TRBV20-1
abundance: many
d_gene: TRBD2
j_gene: TRBJ2-1
CDR3aa: CSAPTSGKNSYNEQFF
CDR3nt: TGCAGTGCGCCGACTAGCGGGAAGAACTCCTACAATGAGCAGTTCTTC

v_gene: TRBV6-1
abundance: many
d_gene: NA
j_gene: TRBJ1-5
CDR3aa: CASSVTADQPQHF
CDR3nt: TGTGCCAGCAGTGTGACAGCGGATCAGCCCCAGCATTTT

v_gene: TRBV20-1
abundance: many
d_gene: NA
j_gene: TRBJ1-5
CDR3aa: CSARGQGIGISGNQPQHF
CDR3nt: TGCAGTGCTAGGGGGCAGGGTATAGGGATTAGCGGCAATCAGCCCCAGCATTTT

v_gene: TRBV10-3
abundance: many
d_gene: NA
j_gene: TRBJ2-7
CDR3aa: CAISWDKFSYEQYF
CDR3nt: TGTGCCATCAGCTGGGACAAATTCTCCTACGAGCAGTACTTC

v_gene: TRBV7-9
abundance: many
d_gene: NA
j_gene: TRBJ2-7
CDR3aa: CASSLVARGPSSYEQYF
CDR3nt: TGTGCCAGCAGCTTAGTGGCGCGCGGCCCGAGCTCCTACGAGCAGTACTTC

v_gene: TRBV27
abundance: NA
d_gene: TRBD2
j_gene: TRBJ2-7
CDR3aa: CASKWTSGSIEQYF
CDR3nt: TGTGCCAGCAAATGGACTAGCGGGTCCATCGAGCAGTACTTC

v_gene: TRBV28
abundance: many
d_gene: TRBD1
j_gene: TRBJ1-2
CDR3aa: CASSPGQGPNYGYTF
CDR3nt: TGTGCCAGCAGTCCTGGACAGGGACCGAACTATGGCTACACCTTC

v_gene: TRBV28
abundance: NA
d_gene: NA
j_gene: TRBJ1-3
CDR3aa: CASSLHAGNTIYF
CDR3nt: TGTGCCAGCAGTTTACACGCAGGAAACACCATATATTTT

v_gene: TRBV4-3
abundance: NA
d_gene: TRBD1
j_gene: TRBJ1-1
CDR3aa: CASSQGATGGTEAFF
CDR3nt: TGCGCCAGCAGCCAAGGAGCCACAGGGGGAACTGAAGCTTTCTTT

v_gene: TRBV19
abundance: NA
d_gene: NA
j_gene: TRBJ1-1
CDR3aa: CASSIRQETNTEAFF
CDR3nt: TGTGCCAGTAGTATAAGACAGGAGACGAACACTGAAGCTTTCTTT

v_gene: TRBV12-3/TRBV12-4
abundance: many
d_gene: NA
j_gene: TRBJ1-1
CDR3aa: CASSPGGSNTEAFF
CDR3nt: TGTGCCAGCAGTCCCGGGGGCAGCAACACTGAAGCTTTCTTT

v_gene: TRBV10-3
abundance: many
d_gene: TRBD2
j_gene: TRBJ2-2
CDR3aa: CAISSSTSGRSGELFF
CDR3nt: TGTGCCATCAGTTCCTCGACTAGCGGGAGATCCGGGGAGCTGTTTTTT

v_gene: TRBV12-5
abundance: many
d_gene: TRBD2
j_gene: TRBJ2-2
CDR3aa: CASGFYSGRDHTGELFF
CDR3nt: TGTGCTAGTGGTTTCTATAGCGGGAGGGACCACACCGGGGAGCTGTTTTTT

v_gene: TRBV29-1
abundance: few
d_gene: TRBD1
j_gene: TRBJ2-1
CDR3aa: CSVPDRERDEQFF
CDR3nt: TGCAGCGTCCCGGACAGGGAAAGGGATGAGCAGTTCTTC

v_gene: TRBV10-2
abundance: few
d_gene: TRBD2
j_gene: TRBJ2-3
CDR3aa: CASSTSGRAAADTQYF
CDR3nt: TGCGCCAGCAGTACATCCGGGAGGGCAGCTGCAGATACGCAGTATTTT

v_gene: TRBV4-1
abundance: few
d_gene: NA
j_gene: TRBJ2-7
CDR3aa: CASSPRPTGKKYF
CDR3nt: TGCGCCAGCAGCCCTAGGCCGACGGGTAAGAAGTACTTC

v_gene: TRBV20-1
abundance: NA
d_gene: NA
j_gene: TRBJ2-1
CDR3aa: CSATWGESIGSEQFF
CDR3nt: TGCAGTGCCACCTGGGGGGAGTCCATCGGGAGTGAGCAGTTCTTC

v_gene: TRBV28
abundance: many
d_gene: NA
j_gene: TRBJ2-7
CDR3aa: CASSLPLGGGRTYEQYF
CDR3nt: TGTGCCAGCAGTTTGCCCTTGGGAGGGGGCAGAACCTACGAGCAGTACTTC

v_gene: TRBV30
abundance: many
d_gene: NA
j_gene: TRBJ1-2
CDR3aa: CACYGTANYGYTF
CDR3nt: TGTGCCTGTTACGGGACGGCTAACTATGGCTACACCTTC

v_gene: TRBV10-1
abundance: NA
d_gene: NA
j_gene: TRBJ1-1
CDR3aa: CASSHEPLGRGTEAFF
CDR3nt: TGCGCCAGCAGTCATGAGCCATTGGGCAGGGGCACTGAAGCTTTCTTT

v_gene: TRBV19
abundance: many
d_gene: NA
j_gene: TRBJ2-5
CDR3aa: CASALGASASITQYF
CDR3nt: TGTGCCAGCGCCCTCGGGGCTAGCGCGTCGATCACCCAGTACTTC

v_gene: TRBV7-2
abundance: NA
d_gene: NA
j_gene: TRBJ1-3
CDR3aa: CASSSRSSGNTIYF
CDR3nt: TGTGCCAGCAGCTCCCGATCCTCTGGAAACACCATATATTTT

v_gene: TRBV4-3
abundance: NA
d_gene: NA
j_gene: TRBJ2-7
CDR3aa: CASSQDGWTDLSYEQYF
CDR3nt: TGCGCCAGCAGCCAAGACGGCTGGACAGACCTATCCTACGAGCAGTACTTC

v_gene: TRBV18
abundance: many
d_gene: NA
j_gene: TRBJ1-4
CDR3aa: CASSPVGGEKLFF
CDR3nt: TGTGCCAGCTCACCCGTCGGGGGTGAAAAACTGTTTTTT

v_gene: TRBV9
abundance: few
d_gene: NA
j_gene: TRBJ2-5
CDR3aa: CASSVGVVQETQYF
CDR3nt: TGTGCCAGCAGCGTAGGTGTGGTCCAAGAGACCCAGTACTTC

v_gene: TRBV29-1
abundance: many
d_gene: NA
j_gene: TRBJ1-1
CDR3aa: CSVDPAELNTEAFF
CDR3nt: TGCAGCGTTGATCCCGCAGAGCTGAACACTGAAGCTTTCTTT

v_gene: TRBV11-2
abundance: many
d_gene: TRBD2
j_gene: TRBJ2-7
CDR3aa: CASSWGLAETYEQYF
CDR3nt: TGTGCCAGCAGTTGGGGACTAGCCGAAACCTACGAGCAGTACTTC

v_gene: TRBV3-1
abundance: once
d_gene: NA
j_gene: TRBJ1-5
CDR3aa: CASSTRPNQPQHF
CDR3nt: TGTGCCAGCAGCACCCGTCCCAATCAGCCCCAGCATTTT

v_gene: TRBV15
abundance: NA
d_gene: NA
j_gene: TRBJ1-5
CDR3aa: CATSKGDGGAGQPQHF
CDR3nt: TGTGCCACCAGCAAGGGGGACGGGGGGGCTGGTCAGCCCCAGCATTTT